Described below is a single TCR beta chain sequence and its context. Its antigen specificity is not known. Per-base quality was not reported, and no clone a single base away is much larger than it. These data are taken from a study of blood T cells in healthy people across ages (dated by TCRdb to 2015 to 2017). In the study overall: In model experiments, roughly one uniquely barcoded TCR beta cDNA molecule per two T cells was captured by template switching. Two additional independent replicas of 1 million unique cDNA reads from the same blood draw were analyzed for two donors (one aged 18 to 30 and one aged 80 or older). The donors were split into four age groups: young (average around 17 years), middle-aged (roughly 40), aged (around 67) and long-lived (82). Age-related changes in TCR beta repertoire diversity were measured in the study by deep sequencing normalized with unique cDNA molecular identifiers. Results and caveats for the whole study, not just this receptor: Because profiling used bulk unsorted PBMCs, naive and antigen-experienced compartments could not be compared conclusively. Total diversity estimates from one million sequenced T cells were considered lower bounds and underestimates. As age increased, observed TCR beta diversity per million T cells dropped in a roughly linear way, and a significant reduction was already evident by age approximately 40. The long-lived group showed more naive CD4+ T cells, fewer expanded clones and increased TCR diversity than the aged group, suggesting age selection. The CMV infection status of donors was not known, potentially confounding age-related changes in expanded clonotypes. There was a strong correlation between observed TCR beta diversity and the percentage of naive T cells measured by flow cytometry.

In the germline V gene (reference sequence), CDR1 corresponds to MNHEY and CDR2 to SMNVEV. The V end loses 5 bases and the J end loses 8 bases, and a stretch of 9 bases separates them. The CDR3, cysteine through phenylalanine, is 11 amino acids long. The kept DNA is CDR3 alone, 33 bases in frame from the first base. Systemically healthy Caucasian individuals from Russia, approximately 39 in total and aged about 6 to 95 years, were included as donors. Each donor gave about 11 milliliters of peripheral blood, drawn into EDTA-treated Vacutainer tubes. Ficoll-Paque density-gradient centrifugation was used to isolate PBMCs, with at least 6 million per sample. Total RNA, at least 5.5 micrograms per sample, was extracted from PBMCs with Trizol reagent. The percentages of naive CD45RAhigh/CD27high T cells were determined by flow cytometry on a PBMC aliquot from every donor. The library was made by 5' RACE. Sequenced on an Illumina HiSeq 2500. A second 7 to 11 cycle PCR used a sample-barcoded 5' primer and a J-beta primer mix. A unique molecular identifier was introduced onto each TCR beta cDNA molecule by a template-switch 5' adaptor carrying 12 random nucleotides. At least 2.5 million CDR3-containing paired-end reads were obtained from each sample. First-strand cDNA synthesis was performed from all RNA using the Mint cDNA synthesis kit, with priming by a TRBC-specific oligonucleotide. Following uracil-DNA glycosylase treatment, a first 18-cycle PCR with universal primers M1SS and BC2_uni_R was performed on all cDNA. In the source study's methods: Each sample was normalized by randomly selecting 1 million high-quality reads, each carrying a distinct molecular identifier. Instead of being binned into consensus sequences, reads that shared molecular identifiers were thrown out. MiTCR, set to a Q25 quality threshold and the strictest error-elimination algorithm, was used for CDR3 identification, clonotype clustering and error correction. Lower-bound total TCR beta diversity was estimated with a nonparametric unseen species model using Euler transformation. In-frame beta chains were kept once TCRdb had trimmed the public reads at Q25 with fastp and called clones with MiXCR. Identical CDR3 proteins give one entry, which carries the most common genes and DNA. These V and J calls derive from TCRdb rather than the authors' analysis. This sample holds approximately 580,000 distinct CDR3 sequences; approximately 25% were observed only once. Clones ranked in the top ten supply approximately 8.7% of the sample.

This sample was also put to use in a study of T cells of mothers and their children. In that second paper, the authors write: Nine systemically healthy Caucasian individuals served as donors, namely three mothers together with their six children. cDNA synthesis used all of the extracted RNA, with approximately 1.4 ug of RNA in each 15 ul reaction. Sample barcodes and 2-4 random nucleotides were added via the M1S primer in the second PCR. Each mother yielded over 8.5 million TCR beta CDR3 reads and each child some 3 million reads. Thymic selection shapes the output of TCR recombination in a similar way in related and unrelated pairs, and inherited differences have a minor effect. Normalized repertoire overlap was always found to be slightly, but never significantly, higher in related mother-child pairs than in unrelated mother-child pairs. With a sensitivity of approximately 92 clones per million clonotypes, no persistent microchimeric T cell clones were detected. The study used deep NGS to compare TCR beta repertoires of mothers and children, seeking features distinguishing related mother-child pairs from unrelated individuals. On average, the children were around 11 +/- 4 years old, while the mothers were about 40 +/- 4 years old. After adapter ligation with NEBNext reagents, the libraries were sequenced on Illumina HiSeq 2000 with 100+100 nt paired-end reads. To prevent cross-contamination, the mother and child libraries were prepared a month apart and were sequenced in separate runs. Between about 500,000 and 2,300,000 distinct TCR beta clonotypes were identified per donor. Naive TCR beta clonotypes were estimated from low-frequency clonotypes matched to each donor's FACS-determined naive share, without sorting.

The V gene is TRBV27 and the J gene is TRBJ1-1, and the D gene may be TRBD1, 6 bases matching. Material for sequencing was blood. The TCR sequence derives from a boy between 10 and 17 years old in good health. The nucleotides read TGTGCCAGCAGTCGGGGGCAAGAAGCTTTCTTT. Translation gives CASSRGQEAFF.